The T cell receptor (beta chain) under discussion was sequenced for a study of T-cell reconstitution after alpha-beta-depleted transplantation in children. Overall study findings and caveats: Recipient T cells and thymic progenitors that survived were the source of the high TCRbeta diversity seen at day 60 in some patients. Reportedly, alpha-beta T cells present about two months post-transplant originated from several hundred expanded clones of graft origin. The authors attributed T-cell counts and diversity one year after transplant mostly to newly produced T cells.

Unique molecular identifiers were incorporated when the TCRbeta library was constructed. TCRdb recomputed calls from the PCR reads with MiXCR, one row per CDR3 protein. The sample lists 90,000 to 120,000 distinct CDR3 sequences; around 6.4% were seen once. This clonotype was counted at least ten times. What it binds is not known. CDR1 is MNHEY and CDR2 is SVGEGT in the germline V gene. The CDR3 runs to 11 residues. V was shortened by 6 bases and J by 8 bases, with 10 bases between the two germline ends. The rearrangement links TRBV6-2 or TRBV6-3 to TRBJ1-1, with a tentative D call TRBD1 (5 bases). This clonotype was sampled from a male patient aged 2 to 9 who had a stem cell transplant for acute lymphoblastic leukemia, so the T cells may come from the graft donor. This specimen consisted of PBMCs, mostly from graft donor cells, obtained 360 days after TCRalphabeta/CD19-depleted stem cell transplant. The CDR3 sequence: CASRYGTEAFF. The DNA of the CDR3 is TGTGCCAGCAGGTACGGGACCGAAGCTTTCTTT.